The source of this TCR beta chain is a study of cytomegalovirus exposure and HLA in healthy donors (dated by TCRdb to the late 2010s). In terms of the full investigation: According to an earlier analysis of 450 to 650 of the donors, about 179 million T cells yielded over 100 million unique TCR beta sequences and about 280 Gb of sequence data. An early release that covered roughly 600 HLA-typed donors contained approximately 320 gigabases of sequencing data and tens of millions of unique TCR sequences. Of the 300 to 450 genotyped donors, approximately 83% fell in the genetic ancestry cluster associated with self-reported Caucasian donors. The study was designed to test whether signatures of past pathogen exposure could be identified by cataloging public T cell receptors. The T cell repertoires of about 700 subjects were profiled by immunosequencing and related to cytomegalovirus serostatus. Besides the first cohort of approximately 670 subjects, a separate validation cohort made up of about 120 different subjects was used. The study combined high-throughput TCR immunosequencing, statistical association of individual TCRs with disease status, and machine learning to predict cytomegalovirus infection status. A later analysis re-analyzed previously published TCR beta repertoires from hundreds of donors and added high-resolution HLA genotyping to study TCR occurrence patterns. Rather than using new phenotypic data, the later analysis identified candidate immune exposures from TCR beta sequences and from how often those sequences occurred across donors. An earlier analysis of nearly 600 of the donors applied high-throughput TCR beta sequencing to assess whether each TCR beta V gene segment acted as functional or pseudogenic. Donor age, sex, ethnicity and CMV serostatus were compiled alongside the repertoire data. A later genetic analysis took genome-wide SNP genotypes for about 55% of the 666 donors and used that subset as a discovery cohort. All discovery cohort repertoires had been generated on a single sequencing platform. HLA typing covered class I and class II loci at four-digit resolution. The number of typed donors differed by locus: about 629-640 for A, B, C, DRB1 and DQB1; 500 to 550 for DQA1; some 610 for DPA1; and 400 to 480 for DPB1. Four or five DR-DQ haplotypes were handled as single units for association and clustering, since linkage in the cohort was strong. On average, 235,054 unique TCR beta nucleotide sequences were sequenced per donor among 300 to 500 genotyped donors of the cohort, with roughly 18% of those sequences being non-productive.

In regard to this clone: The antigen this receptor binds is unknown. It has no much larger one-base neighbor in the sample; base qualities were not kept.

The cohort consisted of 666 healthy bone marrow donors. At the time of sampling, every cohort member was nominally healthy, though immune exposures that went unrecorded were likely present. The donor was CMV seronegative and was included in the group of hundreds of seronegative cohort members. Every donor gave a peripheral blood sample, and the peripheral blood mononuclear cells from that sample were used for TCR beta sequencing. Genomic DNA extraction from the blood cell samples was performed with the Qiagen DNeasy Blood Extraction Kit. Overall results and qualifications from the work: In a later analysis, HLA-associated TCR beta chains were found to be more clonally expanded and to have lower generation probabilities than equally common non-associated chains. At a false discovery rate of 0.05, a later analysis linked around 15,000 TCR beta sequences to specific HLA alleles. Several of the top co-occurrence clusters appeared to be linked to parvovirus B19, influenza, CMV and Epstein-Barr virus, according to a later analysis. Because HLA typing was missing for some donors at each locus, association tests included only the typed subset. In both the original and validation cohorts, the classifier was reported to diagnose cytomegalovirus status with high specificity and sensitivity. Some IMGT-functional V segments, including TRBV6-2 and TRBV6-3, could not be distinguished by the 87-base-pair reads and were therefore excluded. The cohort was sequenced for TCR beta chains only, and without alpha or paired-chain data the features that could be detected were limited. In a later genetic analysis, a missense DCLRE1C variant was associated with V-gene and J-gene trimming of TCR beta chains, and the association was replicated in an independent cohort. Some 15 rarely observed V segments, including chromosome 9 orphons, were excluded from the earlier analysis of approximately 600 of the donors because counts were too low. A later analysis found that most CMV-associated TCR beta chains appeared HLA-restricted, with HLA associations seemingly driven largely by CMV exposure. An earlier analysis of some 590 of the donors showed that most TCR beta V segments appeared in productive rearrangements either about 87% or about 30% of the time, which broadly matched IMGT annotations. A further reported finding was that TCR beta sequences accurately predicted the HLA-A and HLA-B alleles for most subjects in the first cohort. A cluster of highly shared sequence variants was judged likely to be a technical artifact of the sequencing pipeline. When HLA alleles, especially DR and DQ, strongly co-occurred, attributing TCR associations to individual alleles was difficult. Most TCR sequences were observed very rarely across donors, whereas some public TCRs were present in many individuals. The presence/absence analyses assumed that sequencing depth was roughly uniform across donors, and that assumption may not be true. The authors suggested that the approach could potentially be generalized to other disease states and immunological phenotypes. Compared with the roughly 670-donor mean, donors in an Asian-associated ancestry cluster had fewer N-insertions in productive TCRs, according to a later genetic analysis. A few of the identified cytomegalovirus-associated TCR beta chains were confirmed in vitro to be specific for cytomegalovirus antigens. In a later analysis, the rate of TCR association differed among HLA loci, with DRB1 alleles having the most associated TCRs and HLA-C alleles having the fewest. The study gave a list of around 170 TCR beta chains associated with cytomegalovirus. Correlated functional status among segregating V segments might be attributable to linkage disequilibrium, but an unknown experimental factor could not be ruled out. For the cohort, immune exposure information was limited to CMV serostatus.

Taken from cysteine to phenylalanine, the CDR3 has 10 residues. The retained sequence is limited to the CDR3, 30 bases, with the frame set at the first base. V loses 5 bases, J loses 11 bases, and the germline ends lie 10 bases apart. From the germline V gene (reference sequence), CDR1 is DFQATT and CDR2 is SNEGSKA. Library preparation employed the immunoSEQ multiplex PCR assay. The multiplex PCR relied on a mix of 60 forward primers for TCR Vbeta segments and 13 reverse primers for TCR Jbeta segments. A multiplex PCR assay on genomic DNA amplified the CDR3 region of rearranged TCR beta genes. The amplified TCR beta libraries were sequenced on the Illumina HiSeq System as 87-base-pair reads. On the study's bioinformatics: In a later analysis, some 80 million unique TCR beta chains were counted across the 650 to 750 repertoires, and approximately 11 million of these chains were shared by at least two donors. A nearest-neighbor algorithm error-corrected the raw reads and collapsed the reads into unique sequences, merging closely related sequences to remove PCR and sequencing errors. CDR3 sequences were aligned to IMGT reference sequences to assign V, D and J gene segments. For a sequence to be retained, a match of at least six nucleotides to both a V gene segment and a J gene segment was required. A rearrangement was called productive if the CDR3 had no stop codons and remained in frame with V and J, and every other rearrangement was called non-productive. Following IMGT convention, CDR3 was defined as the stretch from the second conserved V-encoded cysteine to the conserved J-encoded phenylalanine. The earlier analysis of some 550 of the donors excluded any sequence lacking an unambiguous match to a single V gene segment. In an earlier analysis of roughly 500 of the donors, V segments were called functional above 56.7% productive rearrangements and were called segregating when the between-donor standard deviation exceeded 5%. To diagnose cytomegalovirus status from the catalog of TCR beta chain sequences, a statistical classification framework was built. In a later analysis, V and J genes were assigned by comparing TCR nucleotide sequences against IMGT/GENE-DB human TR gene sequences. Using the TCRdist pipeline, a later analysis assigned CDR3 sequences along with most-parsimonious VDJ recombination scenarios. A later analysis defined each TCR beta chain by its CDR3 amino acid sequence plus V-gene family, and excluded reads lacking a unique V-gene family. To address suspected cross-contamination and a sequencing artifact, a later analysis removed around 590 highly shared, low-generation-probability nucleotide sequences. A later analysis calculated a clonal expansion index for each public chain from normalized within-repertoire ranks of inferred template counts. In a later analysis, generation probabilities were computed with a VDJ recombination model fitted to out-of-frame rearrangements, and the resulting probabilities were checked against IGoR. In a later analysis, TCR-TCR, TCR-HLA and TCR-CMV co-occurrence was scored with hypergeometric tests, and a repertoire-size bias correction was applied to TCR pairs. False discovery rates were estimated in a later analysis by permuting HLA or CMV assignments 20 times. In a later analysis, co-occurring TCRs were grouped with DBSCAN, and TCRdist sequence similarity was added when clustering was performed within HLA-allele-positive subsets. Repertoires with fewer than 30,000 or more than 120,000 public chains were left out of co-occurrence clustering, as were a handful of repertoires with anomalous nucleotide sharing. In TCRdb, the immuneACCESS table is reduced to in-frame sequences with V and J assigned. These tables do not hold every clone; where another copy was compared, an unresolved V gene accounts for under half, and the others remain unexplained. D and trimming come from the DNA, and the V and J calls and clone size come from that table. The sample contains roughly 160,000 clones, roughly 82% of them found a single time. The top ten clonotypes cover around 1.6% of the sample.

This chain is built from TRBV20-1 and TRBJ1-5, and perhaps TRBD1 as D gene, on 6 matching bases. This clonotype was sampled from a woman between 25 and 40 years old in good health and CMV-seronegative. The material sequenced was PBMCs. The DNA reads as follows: TGCAGTGCTGTGACAGGAGCCCAGCATTTT. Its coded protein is CSAVTGAQHF.